A single sample is the source of the 15 T cell receptor beta chains below, sequenced in a study of read filtering for tumor transcriptome and immune sequencing. Molecular barcoded adaptors covering alpha/delta and beta/gamma chains were used on about 390 ng RNA. TCRdb reprocessed the reads with MiXCR, giving one entry per CDR3 protein. The sample yields fewer than 150,000 distinct CDR3 sequences, 10% to 15% seen once. The sequenced material came from a population of CD138-negative cells sorted from bone marrow. These receptors all stem from a donor over 35 with multiple myeloma.

Many counts were recorded for this clonotype. The chain couples TRBV27 to TRBJ2-1, with 11 nucleotides matching TRBD2. The V gene's germline CDR1 is MNHEY and CDR2 SMNVEV (reference sequence). This CDR3 comprises 19 residues. V shed 5 bases and J 5 bases; nucleotides not matched to a gene: 17. The CDR3 bases are TGTGCCAGCAGTAGGGTGGGGACGGCGGGACTAGCGGCCCACAATGAGCAGTTCTTC. This gives the protein CASSRVGTAGLAAHNEQFF.

For this clonotype: This sequence may be a read error, since a much larger clone differs from it by one base. The missing conserved phenylalanine or tryptophan at the end of this CDR3 makes a read error likely. The chain has TRBV20-1 and TRBJ2-1, with 12 bases aligning to TRBD2. The CDR3 covers 15 residues. Germline values: CDR1 DFQATT, CDR2 SNEGSKA (reference sequence). J lost 7 bases, V lost 3 bases, and 7 bases had no gene match. Here the CDR3 reads CSARASGRARNEQFL. CDR3 nucleotide sequence: TGCAGTGCTAGGGCTAGCGGGAGGGCCAGGAATGAGCAGTTCCTC.

On this clonotype itself: The junction shows a germline mismatch at one end, possibly a read error. This CDR3 reads CASSVGVGGTDTQCF. CDR3 in DNA: TGTGCCAGCAGCGTAGGGGTCGGGGGGACAGATACGCAGTGTTTT. J is TRBJ2-3 and V is TRBV9; D possibly matches TRBD1 or TRBD2 (7 bases each). The germline V gene encodes CDR1 SGDLS and CDR2 YYNGEE. CDR3 length equals 15 residues.

This clonotype was observed many times. The J gene is TRBJ2-1, the V gene TRBV27, with 10 bases aligning to TRBD1. The CDR3 extends over 14 amino acids. The ends lost 6 bases at V and 7 bases at J; junction bases unmatched: 6. Per the germline V gene, CDR1 is MNHEY and CDR2 is SMNVEV (reference sequence). DNA of the CDR3: TGTGCCAGCAGGGGACAGGGGATAGGAAATGAGCAGTTCTTC. The encoded protein is CASRGQGIGNEQFF.

This clonotype was seen repeatedly, ten times or more. The chain joins TRBV6-6 to TRBJ1-4, with D unclear. V lost 4 bases to trimming and J lost 8 bases, with 8 bases between them. The germline V gene has CDR1 MNHNY and CDR2 SVGAGI (reference sequence). This CDR3 has 12 amino acids. In nucleotides, the CDR3 is TGTGCCAGCAGTTCCCGACTAGAAAAACTGTTTTTT. It codes for CASSSRLEKLFF.

Ten or more counts support this clonotype. The chain links TRBV7-9 to TRBJ2-7; D possibly corresponds to TRBD1 (5 bases). The ends were cut back, 5 bases at V and 9 bases at J, with 17 bases in the middle. The CDR3 length is 13 residues. CDR1 is SEHNR, CDR2 FQNEAQ, per germline (reference sequence). CDR3 amino acids: CASSPDFSTGQYF. Here the CDR3 DNA reads TGTGCCAGCAGCCCTGACTTCAGCACAGGGCAGTACTTC.

The chain is built from TRBV20-1 and TRBJ2-3, with D possibly being TRBD2 (6 bases). Germline CDR1 is DFQATT and CDR2 is SNEGSKA (reference sequence). CDR3 length equals 15 residues. V lost 6 bases to trimming and J lost 4 bases, with 20 bases between them. CDR3 DNA: TGCAGTGCAGCCGGGACTGGGCCAGACGCAGATACGCAGTATTTT. This encodes CSAAGTGPDADTQYF.

In its sample, this clonotype was seen many times. The chain couples TRBV3-1 to TRBJ2-2; 7 positions agree with TRBD1. This CDR3 is 14 amino acids long. Trimming at V came to 8 bases and at J to 3 bases, leaving 6 bases not matched to a gene. Germline-derived CDR1 and CDR2 are LGHDT and YNNKEL (reference sequence). CDR3 nucleotide sequence: TGTGCCAGCCGAGGGACAGAGCACACCGGGGAGCTGTTTTTT. It yields the protein CASRGTEHTGELFF.

There are many counts of this clonotype. The V and J genes are TRBV28 and TRBJ2-7, with 9 bases lining up with TRBD2. The CDR3 extends over 16 amino acids. With V trimmed by 4 bases and J by 1 base, 8 bases remained unmatched. Per the germline V gene, CDR1 is MDHEN and CDR2 is SYDVKM. The CDR3 nucleotides are TGTGCCAGCAGTTCGCCGGCTAGCGGGAAATCCTACGAGCAGTACTTC. Translated: CASSSPASGKSYEQYF.

This clonotype showed up many times. This rearrangement joins TRBV20-1 to TRBJ2-7, with unresolved D. Germline V gives CDR1 DFQATT, CDR2 SNEGSKA (reference sequence). V lost 6 bases, J lost 3 bases, and 9 bases lay in between. The CDR3 has 11 residues. CDR3 DNA: TGCAGTGCCCAAGACAACTACGAGCAGTACTTC. Translation gives CSAQDNYEQYF.

The CDR3 protein is CSVVPDEQETQYF. In DNA form, the CDR3 reads TGCAGCGTTGTTCCGGATGAACAAGAGACCCAGTACTTC. The chain links TRBV29-1 to TRBJ2-5, with D hard to call. The length of the CDR3 is 13 residues. The V end was cut by 4 bases, the J end by 2 bases, with 11 bases between. Germline V gene data show CDR1 as SQVTM and CDR2 as ANQGSEA.

Of note for this clonotype: The junction differs from germline at one of its ends, possibly a read error. The V and J genes are TRBV18 and TRBJ1-1; D remains ambiguous. The CDR3 length is 14 residues. Germline V lookup: CDR1 KGHSH, CDR2 LQKENI. The CDR3 sequence: CDSSISGEGTEAFF. For the CDR3, the DNA is TGTGACAGCTCGATTTCCGGGGAGGGCACTGAAGCTTTCTTT.

This clonotype showed up many times. The genes are TRBV3-1 and TRBJ1-5; D not resolved. The germline gives CDR1 LGHDT, CDR2 YNNKEL (reference sequence). Trimming shortened V by 1 base and J by 0 bases, and 10 bases separated the two germline ends. The CDR3 extends over 16 amino acids. CDR3 bases: TGTGCCAGCAGCCAAGGGAACAGATATAGCAATCAGCCCCAGCATTTT. Its translation is CASSQGNRYSNQPQHF.

This clonotype was picked up many times. This rearrangement joins TRBV12-3 or TRBV12-4 to TRBJ1-2, with 7 bases identical to TRBD1. Trimming took 5 bases from V and 1 from J; bases not matched to a gene: 10. This CDR3 contains 16 residues. In DNA, the CDR3 is TGTGCCAGCAGTCTACTGTCGGGGACAGTTAACTATGGCTACACCTTC. Protein product: CASSLLSGTVNYGYTF.

Turning to this clonotype: This sequence may be a read error, since a much larger clone differs from it by one base. CDR3 nucleotide sequence: TGTGCCAGCTCACCCGGCGAGGGAGTCCAGCATTTT. Encoded protein: CASSPGEGVQHF. V usage is TRBV18 and J usage is TRBJ1-5; unclear D gene. Germline CDR1 KGHSH, CDR2 LQKENI. This CDR3 has 12 residues. V was trimmed by 3 bases and J by 12 bases, leaving 12 bases between them.